Shown below are 28 T cell receptor beta chains from a single sample sequenced in a study of cytomegalovirus exposure and HLA in healthy donors. 13 Jbeta primers and 60 Vbeta primers were used for the PCR. Clones were read by immunoSEQ multiplex PCR, and TCRdb kept only the in-frame ones, dropping some. The sample has more than 95,000 clones, roughly 13% seen once; the top ten hold more than 15%. The sample comprised PBMCs. The receptors here all came from a man between 40 and 49 years old in good health and CMV-seropositive.

V is TRBV9 and J is TRBJ2-3, with a tentative D call TRBD2 (5 bases). The V end was cut by 2 bases, the J end by 1 base, with 14 bases between. The germline gives CDR1 SGDLS, CDR2 YYNGEE. This CDR3 region has 16 residues. The CDR3 loop is CASSVLGQEGTDTQYF. CDR3 DNA: TGTGCCAGCAGCGTCTTGGGCCAGGAGGGCACAGATACGCAGTATTTT. The entire variable domain, with the rest obtained from reference TRBV9 and TRBJ2-3, is as follows: DSGVTQTPKHLITATGQRVTLRCSPRSGDLSVYWYQQSLDQGLQFLIQYYNGEERAKGNILERFSAQQFPDLHSELNLSSLELGDSALYFCASSVLGQEGTDTQYFGPGTRLTVL.

The V gene is TRBV27, the J gene TRBJ1-1; D ambiguous. V was shortened by 0 bases and J by 0 bases, with 11 bases between the two germline ends. CDR1 is MNHEY, CDR2 SMNVEV, per germline (reference sequence). This CDR3 is 16 amino acids long. This chain's CDR3 is CASSLSIGLMNTEAFF. The CDR3 nucleotides are TGTGCCAGCAGTTTATCGATCGGTCTCATGAACACTGAAGCTTTCTTT.

This clone was detected a few times. The chain carries TRBV6-1 and TRBJ2-7; possible D gene TRBD1, 5 bases. Deletions cut 6 bases from V and 3 bases from J, with 9 bases between. There are 12 residues in the CDR3. Per the germline V gene, CDR1 is MNHNS and CDR2 is SASEGT. As DNA, the CDR3 is TGTGCCAGCAGGAAAACAGGCTACGAGCAGTACTTC. Protein sequence: CASRKTGYEQYF.

There are a few counts of this clone. This chain uses TRBV7-8 with TRBJ2-3; D is ambiguous. V was trimmed by 0 bases and J by 6 bases, leaving 7 bases between them. Germline V gene data show CDR1 as SGHVS and CDR2 as FQNEAQ. This CDR3 comprises 13 residues. The CDR3 loop reads CASSLAGVDTQYF. CDR3 sequence (DNA): TGTGCCAGCAGCTTAGCTGGAGTCGATACGCAGTATTTT.

CDR3 in amino acids: CAISELPGQGVFTEAFF. In DNA, the CDR3 is TGTGCCATCAGTGAGTTACCGGGACAGGGAGTGTTTACTGAAGCTTTCTTT. The chain couples TRBV10-3 to TRBJ1-1; 9 bases fit TRBD1. The CDR3 extends over 17 amino acids. The V segment lost 1 base and the J segment 5 bases; nucleotides outside the gene matches: 11. Germline assignment: CDR1 ENHRY and CDR2 SYGVKD.

This chain links TRBV7-9 with TRBJ2-6, with D perhaps TRBD2 (6 bases). This CDR3 has 16 amino acids. Trimming cost V 2 bases and J 0 bases, with 8 bases left between them. CDR1 is SEHNR, CDR2 FQNEAQ, per germline (reference sequence). The DNA of the CDR3 is TGTGCCAGCAGCTTACGGGGGTACTCTGGGGCCAACGTCCTGACTTTC. Encoded protein: CASSLRGYSGANVLTF.

This chain links TRBV5-4 with TRBJ1-6; no clear D. There are 16 residues in the CDR3. Per the germline V gene, CDR1 is SGHNT and CDR2 is YYREEE (reference sequence). V gave up 1 base and J gave up 3 bases, with 11 bases separating them. The CDR3 sequence: CASSLRGGFYNSPLHF. CDR3 DNA: TGTGCCAGCAGCTTGAGAGGCGGTTTCTATAATTCACCCCTCCACTTT.

There are a few counts of this clone. This chain connects TRBV11-2 to TRBJ2-7, with TRBD2 identical over 10 bases. Germline V gene lookup returns CDR1 SGHAT and CDR2 FQNNGV. Trimming at V came to 5 bases and at J to 6 bases, leaving 13 bases not matched to a gene. The CDR3 covers 16 residues. The CDR3 here is CASSHQLSSGRIEQYF. DNA for the CDR3: TGTGCCAGCAGCCACCAGCTTAGTAGCGGGAGGATCGAGCAGTACTTC.

The rearrangement links TRBV30 to TRBJ2-7, with TRBD2 matching over 9 bases. CDR3 size: 13 residues. With 2 bases clipped from V and 6 bases from J, the junction kept 5 bases outside the gene matches. CDR1 and CDR2 (germline): GTSNPN, SVGIG (reference sequence). The CDR3 bases are TGTGCCTGGAGTTTAGCGGGAGTCGGCGAGCAGTACTTC. It specifies CAWSLAGVGEQYF.

The V call is TRBV18, the J call TRBJ1-2; 12 nucleotides match TRBD1. The CDR3 runs to 16 residues. Germline CDR1 KGHSH, CDR2 LQKENI. J lost 3 bases, V lost 7 bases, and 9 bases had no gene match. For the CDR3, the DNA is TGTGCCAGCTTCCGGGACAGGGGGCGATCTGACTATGGCTACACCTTC. This gives the protein CASFRDRGRSDYGYTF.

This clone has a handful of counts. The chain's CDR3 is CASSHSNRGENGYTF. The DNA of the CDR3 is TGCGCCAGCAGCCATTCTAACAGGGGCGAAAATGGCTACACCTTC. This chain joins TRBV4-3 and TRBJ1-2; 7 nucleotides match TRBD1. This CDR3 is built from 15 residues. The junction had 10 bases not matched to a gene; V was cut back by 3 bases and J by 6 bases. Per the germline V gene, CDR1 is LGHNA and CDR2 is YSLEER.

CDR3 DNA: TGTGCCAGCGCGCCTCTGGGGGACAGGGGGCGTTACGAGCAGTACTTC. Translation: CASAPLGDRGRYEQYF. J is TRBJ2-7 and V is TRBV27; 12 positions agree with TRBD1. In germline, CDR1 is MNHEY, CDR2 SMNVEV (reference sequence). V shed 8 bases, J shed 4 bases, and the junction held 12 bases outside the gene matches. The CDR3 length is 16 residues.

This clone was picked up a small number of times. The gene calls are TRBV5-1 and TRBJ1-4; unclear D gene. CDR3 length: 12 residues. Trimming pared 5 bases from V and 7 bases from J, leaving 9 bases between. CDR1 is SGHRS, CDR2 YFSETQ, per germline. The CDR3 region is CASRSEGEKLFF. As DNA, the CDR3 is TGCGCCAGCAGGTCTGAGGGTGAAAAACTGTTTTTT.

This clone has only a few counts. The CDR3 sequence: CASSQERGTEAFF. CDR3 bases: TGTGCCAGCAGCCAAGAAAGGGGAACTGAAGCTTTCTTT. This sequence joins TRBV4-2 and TRBJ1-1; possibly TRBD1 for D (5 bases). Trimming took off 0 bases at V and 5 bases at J, with 7 bases between the two ends. Germline V gene lookup returns CDR1 LGHNA and CDR2 YNFKEQ. The CDR3 runs 13 residues.

This clone was recorded a few times. The V and J genes are TRBV19 and TRBJ2-1, with TRBD1 matching over 8 bases. Unmatched junction bases numbered 5, after V lost 6 bases and J lost 4 bases. Germline CDR1 is LNHDA and CDR2 is SQIVND (reference sequence). The CDR3 is 14 residues long. The chain's CDR3 is CASSQGAPYNEQFF. CDR3 coding DNA: TGTGCCAGTAGCCAGGGGGCGCCGTACAATGAGCAGTTCTTC.

The sample holds a few counts of this clone. The V gene is TRBV13, the J gene TRBJ1-2; D is uncertain. V lost 0 bases to trimming and J lost 8 bases, with 4 bases between them. This CDR3 has 11 amino acids. CDR1 and CDR2 (germline): PRHDT, FYEKMQ (reference sequence). CDR3 in amino acids: CASSLGRGYTF. The DNA of the CDR3 is TGTGCCAGCAGCTTAGGGAGGGGCTACACCTTC.

This clone was found a few times. The CDR3 here is CASSSGGEAYEQYF. DNA for the CDR3: TGTGCCAGCAGTTCCGGGGGGGAGGCGTACGAGCAGTACTTC. The rearrangement links TRBV6-5 to TRBJ2-7; TRBD2 aligns across 8 bases. In germline, CDR1 is MNHEY, CDR2 SVGAGI. After removal of 4 bases from V and 4 bases from J, the junction contained 6 bases not matched to a gene. This CDR3 is built from 14 residues.

This chain joins TRBV19 and TRBJ2-1, with 12 nucleotides matching TRBD2. The V and J ends lost 4 bases and 8 bases, in that order; junction bases with no gene match: 6. The CDR3 has 15 residues. CDR1 LNHDA and CDR2 SQIVND come from the germline V gene (reference sequence). The CDR3 DNA is TGTGCCAGTAGTACACTAGCGGGAGGTCGGGATGAGCAGTTCTTC. As protein: CASSTLAGGRDEQFF.

In this sample, this clone turned up a few times. The genes are TRBV10-2 and TRBJ1-1; D perhaps matches TRBD1 (6 bases). The germline CDR1 and CDR2 sequences are WSHSY and SAAADI. Trimming left V 6 bases short and J 8 bases short, with 16 bases between. There are 13 residues in the CDR3. In DNA form, the CDR3 reads TGCGCCAGCAGCTTCGACACCACAGGGGAAGCTTTCTTT. Amino acids: CASSFDTTGEAFF.

The rearrangement joins TRBV25-1 to TRBJ2-1; 14 bases agree with TRBD2. The ends lost 4 bases at V and 5 bases at J; junction bases unmatched: 10. Germline CDR1 MGHDK, CDR2 SYGVNS. The length of the CDR3 is 18 residues. CDR3 residues: CASSARGLAGALNNEQFF. CDR3 nucleotides: TGTGCCAGCAGTGCCCGGGGACTAGCGGGAGCCCTCAACAATGAGCAGTTCTTC.

The sample holds a few counts of this clone. The sample contains more than one DNA sequence encoding this CDR3. The chain links TRBV27 to TRBJ2-7; possible D gene TRBD1, 6 bases. Germline V lookup: CDR1 MNHEY, CDR2 SMNVEV (reference sequence). Trimming removed 5 bases from V and 3 bases from J, with 11 bases in between. The CDR3 length is 13 residues. The CDR3 nucleotides are TGTGCCAGCAGTCAAACAGGGTACTACGAGCAGTACTTC. Amino acids: CASSQTGYYEQYF.

The sample holds a few counts of this clone. This rearrangement joins TRBV9 to TRBJ2-5; no clear D gene. Per the germline V gene, CDR1 is SGDLS and CDR2 is YYNGEE. Deletions cut 6 bases from V and 0 bases from J, with 3 bases between. The CDR3 totals 11 residues. The CDR3 here is CASIYQETQYF. The CDR3 nucleotides are TGTGCCAGCATCTACCAAGAGACCCAGTACTTC.

This sequence joins TRBV5-1 and TRBJ2-1; D is unclear. The CDR3 is made up of 15 amino acids. Germline V gives CDR1 SGHRS, CDR2 YFSETQ. V shed 1 base and J shed 5 bases, with 13 bases lying between them. The CDR3 DNA follows: TGCGCCAGCAGCTTGTTCTTCGCCGGTCACAATGAGCAGTTCTTC. This gives the protein CASSLFFAGHNEQFF.

This clone was seen a few times. In nucleotides, the CDR3 is TGCGCCAGCAGCTTGGGACAGGGGCACATGGTCATTCAGTACTTC. Its protein is CASSLGQGHMVIQYF. V gene TRBV5-1 combines with J gene TRBJ2-4; 8 bases agree with TRBD1. CDR3 length: 15 amino acids. With 0 bases clipped from V and 9 bases from J, the junction kept 8 bases outside the gene matches. CDR1 SGHRS and CDR2 YFSETQ come from the germline V gene.

This clone appeared a few times. This sequence joins TRBV6-6 and TRBJ1-2; TRBD1 matches at 10 bases. The CDR3 extends over 14 amino acids. Germline CDR1 is MNHNY and CDR2 is SVGAGI (reference sequence). Unmatched junction bases numbered 3, after V lost 5 bases and J lost 3 bases. The CDR3: CASSHGQGDYGYTF. CDR3 DNA sequence: TGTGCCAGCAGTCACGGACAGGGGGACTATGGCTACACCTTC.

The chain links TRBV19 to TRBJ2-3, with D unresolved. The length of the CDR3 is 13 residues. The germline gives CDR1 LNHDA, CDR2 SQIVND (reference sequence). The V end lost 6 bases, the J end lost 1 base, and 8 bases lay between the germline ends. Written as DNA, the CDR3 is TGTGCCAGTAGGGTCTCGGGCACAGATACGCAGTATTTT. It specifies CASRVSGTDTQYF.

This sequence joins TRBV6-1 and TRBJ1-6; 7 bases map to TRBD1. CDR1 is MNHNS, CDR2 SASEGT, per germline. The J segment lost 7 bases and the V segment lost 4 bases, leaving 4 bases of the junction unmatched. The CDR3 consists of 14 residues. CDR3 nucleotides: TGTGCCAGCAGTGCCCAGGGGGGAAATTCACCCCTCCACTTT. Translated, it gives CASSAQGGNSPLHF.

This clone appeared a few times. Germline is not matched at one junction end, which may reflect a read error. The genes are TRBV7-7 and TRBJ2-5; 7 bases agree with TRBD1. CDR1 SSHAT and CDR2 FNYEAQ come from the germline V gene (reference sequence). The CDR3 is made up of 13 amino acids. The CDR3 sequence: CASSRDSEETQYF. CDR3 nucleotides: TGTGCTAGCAGCCGGGACAGCGAAGAGACCCAGTACTTC.